The 2 T cell receptor beta chains presented below share a single source sample, sequenced in a study of T cell changes during pregnancy in multiple sclerosis. Generated by immunoSEQ multiplex PCR, the TCRdb table keeps only in-frame clones and is missing some. The data show about 69,000 clones, over 75% seen once. The input for sequencing was CD4+ T cells from peripheral blood mononuclear cells, taken in the third trimester of pregnancy. The receptors were gathered from a female donor in good health, enrolled as a control in a pregnancy study.

J is TRBJ1-6 and V is TRBV6-6, with a tentative D call TRBD1 (5 bases). Germline CDR1 MNHNY, CDR2 SVGAGI (reference sequence). This CDR3 spans 13 amino acids. Trimming stripped 4 bases from V and 8 bases from J, with 9 bases between. This chain's CDR3 is CASSWGRDSPLHF. DNA of the CDR3: TGTGCCAGCAGTTGGGGCAGGGATTCACCCCTCCACTTT.

This chain links TRBV19 with TRBJ1-6, with TRBD1 identical over 7 bases. V was clipped by 6 bases and J by 3 bases; unmatched bases: 14. The germline V gene encodes CDR1 LNHDA and CDR2 SQIVND (reference sequence). The CDR3 has 18 residues. Here the CDR3 reads CASSPSGQVLFYNSPLHF. The CDR3 DNA follows: TGTGCCAGTAGCCCGTCCGGACAGGTCCTTTTCTATAATTCACCCCTCCACTTT. Complete variable domain (other parts from reference TRBV19 and TRBJ1-6): DGGITQSPKYLFRKEGQNVTLSCEQNLNHDAMYWYRQDPGQGLRLIYYSQIVNDFQKGDIAEGYSVSREKKESFPLTVTSAQKNPTAFYLCASSPSGQVLFYNSPLHFGNGTRLTVT.